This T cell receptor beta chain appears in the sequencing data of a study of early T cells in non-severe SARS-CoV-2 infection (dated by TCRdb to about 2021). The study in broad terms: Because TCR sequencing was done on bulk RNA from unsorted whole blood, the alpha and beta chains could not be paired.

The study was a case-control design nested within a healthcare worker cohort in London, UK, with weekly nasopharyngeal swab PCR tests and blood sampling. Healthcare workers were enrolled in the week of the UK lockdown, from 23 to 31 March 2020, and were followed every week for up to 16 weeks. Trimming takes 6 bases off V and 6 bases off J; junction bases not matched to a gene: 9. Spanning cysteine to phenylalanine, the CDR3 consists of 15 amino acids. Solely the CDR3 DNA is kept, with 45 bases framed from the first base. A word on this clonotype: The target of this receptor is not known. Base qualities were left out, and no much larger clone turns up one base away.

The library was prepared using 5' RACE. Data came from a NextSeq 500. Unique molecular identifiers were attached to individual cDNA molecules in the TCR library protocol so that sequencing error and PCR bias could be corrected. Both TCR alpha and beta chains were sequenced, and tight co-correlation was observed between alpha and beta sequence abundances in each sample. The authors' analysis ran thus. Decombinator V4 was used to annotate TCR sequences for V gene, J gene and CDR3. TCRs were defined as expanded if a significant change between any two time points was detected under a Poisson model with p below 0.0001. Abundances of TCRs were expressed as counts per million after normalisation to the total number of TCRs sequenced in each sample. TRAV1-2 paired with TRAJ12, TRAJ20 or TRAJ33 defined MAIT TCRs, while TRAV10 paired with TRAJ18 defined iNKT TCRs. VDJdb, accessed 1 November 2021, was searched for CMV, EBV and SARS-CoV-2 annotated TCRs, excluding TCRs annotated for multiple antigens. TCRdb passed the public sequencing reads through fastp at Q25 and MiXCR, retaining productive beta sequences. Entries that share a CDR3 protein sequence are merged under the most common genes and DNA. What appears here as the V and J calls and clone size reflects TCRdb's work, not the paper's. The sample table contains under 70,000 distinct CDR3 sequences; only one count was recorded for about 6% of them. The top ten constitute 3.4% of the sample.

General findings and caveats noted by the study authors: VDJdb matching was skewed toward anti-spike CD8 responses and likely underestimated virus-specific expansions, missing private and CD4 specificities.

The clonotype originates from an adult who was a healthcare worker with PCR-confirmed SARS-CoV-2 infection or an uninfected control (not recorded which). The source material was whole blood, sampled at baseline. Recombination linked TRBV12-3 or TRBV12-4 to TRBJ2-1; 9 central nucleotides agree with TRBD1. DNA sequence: TGTGCCAGCAGCCATTCCGGGACAGGGCCCAATGAGCAGTTCTTC. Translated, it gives CASSHSGTGPNEQFF.